The subject of this entry is one T cell receptor beta chain. Its antigen specificity is not known. No base quality information exists; no much larger clone differs at one position. This entry is derived from a study of T cell responses to AZD1222 COVID-19 vaccine (dated by TCRdb to the early 2020s). Turning to the overall study: TCR sequencing covered over 230 trial participants: nearly 210 given two doses of AZD1222 and 26 given two doses of MenACWY control vaccine. Trial participants were enrolled into age subgroups of 18-55, 56-69 and 70-plus years, which contained about 160, 30 and 59 TCR-sequenced participants, respectively.

The CDR3 regions of human TCRbeta chains were analyzed by immunosequencing. The source study handled its data this way. TCRs in the repertoires were compared against a reference library of SARS-CoV-2-specific TCRs that had been generated with the MIRA antigen-specificity platform. Breadth was defined as the fraction of unique TCRs that were SARS-CoV-2-associated. Depth was defined as the fraction of total T cells that were SARS-CoV-2-associated. Each spike-specific TCR was assigned to its reactive spike region and to a CD4 or CD8 class using the MIRA data. Log10-transformed breadth and depth values were compared by one-way ANOVA with Sidak's multiple comparisons tests. The table was pulled from immuneACCESS by TCRdb, which kept in-frame rearrangements only. Such tables lose some clones; where checked, under half of the loss comes from unresolved V genes, and the rest has no known cause. That table is the source of V, J and clone size, and D and trimming were worked out from the DNA. The sample table records about 200,000 clones; just over 90% of these occur just once. Approximately 3.4% of the sample lies in the top ten.

The CDR3 numbers 14 residues from cysteine through phenylalanine. The read is trimmed to its CDR3 DNA, 42 bases read in frame from base 1. Trimming takes 6 bases off V and 10 bases off J; junction bases not matched to a gene: 6. From a lookup of the germline V gene, CDR1 and CDR2 are KGHSH and LQKENI. The research as a whole found: Conclusions about previously exposed vaccinees are limited, since just a handful of AZD1222 recipients were seropositive for SARS-CoV-2 at baseline. The whole spike protein was spanned by vaccine-associated CD4 TCRs, and dominant responses were seen in regions 160-218 and 743-854. After two AZD1222 doses, spike-specific TCR breadth and depth were significantly higher than at day 0 and than in MenACWY recipients. Because no day 14 peak-response samples were available, repertoires were characterized only after the peak T cell response. Participants were mostly white British and included more females than males, and it was suggested by the authors that clonal diversity may have been underestimated. Reportedly, close to half of the unique spike-specific TCRs recognized epitopes lying outside the regions that are mutated in the B.1.351 and B.1.1.7 variants. The 56-69-year group was small, and its depth increase did not reach significance, likely because of low power.

Taken with the paper, the label for time point translates to: about 28 days (+/-7) after the second vaccine dose. AZD1222 recipients given second doses at about 4 weeks or at about 12 weeks were pooled, since spike-specific TCR depth and breadth were not found to differ between the two schedules. Samples from vaccinated people were obtained from the UK trials COV001 and COV002, which included a single-blind randomized controlled phase 2/3 trial of AZD1222 (ChAdOx1 nCoV-19) in healthy adults. For TCRbeta chain sequencing, PBMC samples were collected from trial participants at day 0 and at day 28 after the second dose.

Sequencing was performed on peripheral blood, taken 28 days after the second AZD1222 dose. The TCR originated in an adult who received the AZD1222 COVID-19 vaccine. Recombination joined TRBV18 with TRBJ1-6, and TRBD1 aligns with 10 junction nucleotides. The CDR3 protein is CASSMTGGRSPLHF. The nucleotide sequence reads TGTGCCAGCTCCATGACAGGGGGCCGGTCACCCCTCCACTTT.